A selection of T cell receptor beta chains follows, all from one sample in a study of shared clonotypes between healthy human individuals. Sequencing used immunoSEQ multiplex PCR; TCRdb keeps in-frame clones, though not all of them. Among around 1,000,000 clones listed, 70% to 80% were seen once. The specimen sequenced was memory CD4+ T cells from PBMCs. The receptors were sampled from a young man in good health. Some clones in this sample may be carry-over from other donors' samples. The CDR3 runs from the conserved cysteine through the conserved F or W. Each record gives: clone size, J gene, V gene, D gene, CDR3 protein, CDR3 DNA. The D gene is left open where the match is weak. Clone size is stated in some rows and not others, as once, few, many or a class when expanded.

>-|TRBJ1-2|TRBV7-2|-
CASSLDSRNYGYTF
TGTGCCAGCAGCTTGGACAGTCGAAACTATGGCTACACCTTC
>-|TRBJ2-1|TRBV6-1|TRBD2
CASSEAPWTSGRAYNEQFF
TGTGCCAGCAGTGAAGCGCCCTGGACTAGCGGGAGGGCCTACAATGAGCAGTTCTTC
>-|TRBJ2-7|TRBV6-1|-
CASSTGRWNEQYF
TGTGCCAGCAGTACGGGCCGGTGGAACGAGCAGTACTTC
>-|TRBJ1-4|TRBV30|-
CAWSVLMGGEKLFF
TGTGCCTGGAGTGTACTGATGGGGGGGGAAAAACTGTTTTTT
>-|TRBJ1-6|TRBV4-3|-
CASSQAGAGAPLHF
TGCGCCAGCAGCCAAGCAGGGGCCGGGGCACCCCTCCACTTT
>-|TRBJ1-1|TRBV28|-
CACLQGYTEAFF
TGTGCCTGTCTGCAGGGGTACACTGAAGCTTTCTTT
>-|TRBJ2-7|TRBV30|-
CAWSYGGRVDEQYF
TGTGCCTGGAGTTATGGAGGTCGGGTGGACGAGCAGTACTTC
>once|TRBJ2-3|TRBV11-3|TRBD2
CASSSGGTTDTQYF
TGTGCCAGCAGCTCGGGAGGTACCACAGATACGCAGTATTTT
>-|TRBJ1-3|TRBV7-9|-
CASSPSGNTIYF
TGTGCCAGCAGCCCAAGTGGAAACACCATATATTTT
>once|TRBJ2-1|TRBV25-1|TRBD2
CASSEVTSGAGAAEQFF
TGTGCCAGCAGTGAGGTAACTAGTGGAGCGGGGGCGGCTGAGCAGTTCTTC
>-|TRBJ2-7|TRBV28|TRBD2
CASSGGTSGILSYEQYF
TGTGCCAGCAGTGGCGGGACTAGCGGGATACTCTCCTACGAGCAGTACTTC
>many|TRBJ1-5|TRBV30|-
CAWSRGNGQPQHF
TGTGCCTGGAGTAGGGGGAACGGGCAGCCCCAGCATTTT
>-|TRBJ1-2|TRBV5-1|TRBD1
CASSGDRGSYGYTF
TGCGCCAGCAGCGGGGACAGGGGATCCTATGGCTACACCTTC
>-|TRBJ2-3|TRBV11-2|-
CASSQELDTQYF
TGTGCCAGCAGCCAGGAATTAGATACGCAGTATTTT
>once|TRBJ1-1|TRBV6-5|TRBD1
CASSYAGGDTEAFF
TGTGCCAGCAGTTACGCAGGGGGGGATACTGAAGCTTTCTTT
>-|TRBJ2-1|TRBV7-9|TRBD2
CASTSAAGGPYNEQFF
TGTGCCAGCACCTCGGCAGCGGGAGGACCCTACAATGAGCAGTTCTTC
>-|TRBJ2-1|TRBV29-1|TRBD2
CSVEGLAGRGNEQFF
TGCAGCGTTGAAGGACTAGCGGGAAGGGGCAATGAGCAGTTCTTC
>-|TRBJ2-5|TRBV7-8|TRBD2
CASSLTSGAGGTQETQYF
TGTGCCAGCAGCTTAACATCTGGCGCGGGAGGAACCCAAGAGACCCAGTACTTC
>once|TRBJ2-5|TRBV7-9|-
CASSHQGGIETQYF
TGTGCCAGCAGCCACCAGGGCGGAATCGAGACCCAGTACTTC
>-|TRBJ2-2|TRBV19|-
CASFWGSGELFF
TGTGCCAGTTTTTGGGGTTCCGGGGAGCTGTTTTTT
>-|TRBJ2-5|TRBV29-1|TRBD2
CSVEDLAGRAQETQYF
TGCAGCGTTGAAGATCTTGCCGGGAGGGCCCAAGAGACCCAGTACTTC
>many|TRBJ2-2|TRBV5-1|TRBD1
CASRDRVNTGELFF
TGCGCCAGCAGGGACAGGGTGAACACCGGGGAGCTGTTTTTT
>-|TRBJ2-1|TRBV7-2|-
CASSPGVGAQGEQFF
TGTGCCAGCAGCCCCGGGGTGGGGGCGCAGGGTGAGCAGTTCTTC
>-|TRBJ1-1|TRBV20-1|-
CSARERTEAFF
TGCAGTGCTAGGGAGCGAACTGAAGCTTTCTTT
>-|TRBJ2-2|TRBV7-6|TRBD1
CASSFQGTGVTGELFF
TGTGCCAGCAGCTTCCAAGGGACAGGGGTAACCGGGGAGCTGTTTTTT
>few|TRBJ2-7|TRBV29-1|-
CSVGGTNTYEQYF
TGCAGCGTTGGAGGGACAAATACCTACGAGCAGTACTTC
>-|TRBJ2-2|TRBV5-1|-
CASSFDRWNTGELFF
TGCGCCAGCAGCTTCGACAGGTGGAACACCGGGGAGCTGTTTTTT
>-|TRBJ2-3|TRBV25-1|-
CASIPRSGLTDTQYF
TGTGCCAGCATTCCCAGGAGCGGACTCACAGATACGCAGTATTTT
>-|TRBJ1-2|TRBV18|TRBD1
CASSPPDRGRYGYTF
TGTGCCAGCTCACCCCCGGACAGGGGAAGGTATGGCTACACCTTC
>-|TRBJ2-1|TRBV5-1|TRBD1
CASSLTGTGAYNEQFF
TGCGCCAGCAGCTTGACCGGGACAGGGGCCTACAATGAGCAGTTCTTC
>-|TRBJ1-4|TRBV15|-
CATSRGAREGEKLFF
TGTGCCACCAGCAGAGGGGCCAGGGAGGGCGAAAAACTGTTTTTT
>-|TRBJ2-1|TRBV7-3|-
CASGRAPGEQFF
TGTGCCAGCGGCCGGGCCCCGGGAGAGCAGTTCTTC
>few|TRBJ1-4|TRBV15|-
CATSRDPREKLFF
TGTGCCACCAGCAGAGACCCCCGGGAAAAACTGTTTTTT
>-|TRBJ1-2|TRBV5-1|-
CASSLGGDDYGYTF
TGCGCCAGCAGCTTGGGTGGGGACGACTATGGCTACACCTTC
>-|TRBJ2-2|TRBV2|-
CASNRQERAGELFF
TGTGCCAGCAACCGGCAGGAAAGGGCCGGGGAGCTGTTTTTT
>-|TRBJ2-4|TRBV28|-
CASRRGLAKNIQYF
TGTGCCAGCAGGCGGGGTCTAGCCAAAAACATTCAGTACTTC
>-|TRBJ1-5|TRBV10-3|-
CAISGGEGQPQHF
TGTGCCATCAGCGGGGGCGAGGGGCAGCCCCAGCATTTT
>once|TRBJ1-1|TRBV30|-
CAWSVPGQTNREAFF
TGTGCCTGGAGTGTACCCGGACAGACGAACCGTGAAGCTTTCTTT
>-|TRBJ2-1|TRBV18|TRBD2
CASSPRNSGEGRLYEQFF
TGTGCCAGCTCACCACGGAATTCGGGGGAGGGCCGTTTATATGAGCAGTTCTTC
>-|TRBJ2-1|TRBV7-3|-
CASSRSRNNEQFF
TGTGCCAGCAGTCGAAGCCGGAACAATGAGCAGTTCTTC
>-|TRBJ1-3|TRBV5-4|-
CASSLDSEGNTIYF
TGTGCCAGCAGCCTGGACTCCGAAGGAAACACCATATATTTT
>-|TRBJ1-5|TRBV7-8|TRBD1
CASSLGTVGQPQHF
TGTGCCAGCAGCCTAGGGACAGTCGGTCAGCCCCAGCATTTT
>-|TRBJ1-3|TRBV28|-
CASSRNRESGNTIYF
TGTGCCAGCAGTAGGAACAGGGAGTCTGGAAACACCATATATTTT
>-|TRBJ2-1|TRBV5-1|TRBD2
CASSLTSGSSYNEQFF
TGCGCCAGCAGCTTGACTAGCGGGAGCTCCTACAATGAGCAGTTCTTC
>-|TRBJ1-5|TRBV6-5|-
CASSLQGDQPQHF
TGTGCCAGCAGTTTACAGGGTGATCAGCCCCAGCATTTT